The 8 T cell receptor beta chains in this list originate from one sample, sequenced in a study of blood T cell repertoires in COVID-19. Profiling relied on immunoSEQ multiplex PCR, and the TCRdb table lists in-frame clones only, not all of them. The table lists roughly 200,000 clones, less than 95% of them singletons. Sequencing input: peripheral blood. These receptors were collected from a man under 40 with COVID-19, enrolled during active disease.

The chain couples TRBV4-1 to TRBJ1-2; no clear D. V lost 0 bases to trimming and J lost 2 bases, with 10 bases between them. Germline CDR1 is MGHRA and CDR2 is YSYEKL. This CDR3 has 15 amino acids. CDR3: CASSQDPVTNYGYTF. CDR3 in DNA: TGCGCCAGCAGCCAAGACCCAGTTACCAACTATGGCTACACCTTC.

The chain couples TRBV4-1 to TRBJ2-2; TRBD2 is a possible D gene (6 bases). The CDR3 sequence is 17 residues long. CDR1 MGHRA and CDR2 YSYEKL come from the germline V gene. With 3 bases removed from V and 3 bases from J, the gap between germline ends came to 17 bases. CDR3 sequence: CASSQPGLIGDTGELFF. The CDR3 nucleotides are TGCGCCAGCAGCCAGCCCGGACTAATTGGTGACACCGGGGAGCTGTTTTTT.

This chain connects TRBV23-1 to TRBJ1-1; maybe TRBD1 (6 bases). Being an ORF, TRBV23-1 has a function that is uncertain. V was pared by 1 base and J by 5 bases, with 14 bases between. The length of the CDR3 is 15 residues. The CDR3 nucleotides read TGCGCCAGCAGTCAATGGGAGGGGGGTTGTACTGAAGCTTTCTTT. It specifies CASSQWEGGCTEAFF.

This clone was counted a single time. CDR3 loop: CASRGLAGGRNTGELFF. The CDR3 DNA reads as TGTGCCAGCAGAGGACTAGCGGGGGGGCGTAACACCGGGGAGCTGTTTTTT. The rearrangement uses TRBV25-1 and TRBJ2-2; 15 nucleotides agree with TRBD2. CDR1 is MGHDK, CDR2 SYGVNS, per germline. The CDR3 runs to 17 residues. V trimming: 6 bases; J trimming: 2 bases; junction bases outside the gene matches: 4.

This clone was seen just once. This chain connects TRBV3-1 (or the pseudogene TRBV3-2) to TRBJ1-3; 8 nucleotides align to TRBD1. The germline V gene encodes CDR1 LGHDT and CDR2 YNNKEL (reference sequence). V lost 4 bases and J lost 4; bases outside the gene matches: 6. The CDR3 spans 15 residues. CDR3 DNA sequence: TGTGCCAGCAGCCGGGCAGGGGGCGAAGGAAACACCATATATTTT. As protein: CASSRAGGEGNTIYF.

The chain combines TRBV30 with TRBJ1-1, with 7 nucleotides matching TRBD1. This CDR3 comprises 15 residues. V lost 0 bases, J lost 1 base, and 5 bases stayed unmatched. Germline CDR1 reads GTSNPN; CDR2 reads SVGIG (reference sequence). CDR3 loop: CAWSVPTGRNTEAFF. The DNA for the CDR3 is TGTGCCTGGAGTGTTCCGACAGGGCGGAACACTGAAGCTTTCTTT.

CDR3 nucleotide sequence: TGTGCCAGCAGTCCGGACAGGGGGCTCGGCTACACCTTC. Protein sequence: CASSPDRGLGYTF. The chain couples TRBV12-3 or TRBV12-4 to TRBJ1-2, with 11 bases fitting TRBD1. Trimming at V came to 5 bases and at J to 8 bases, leaving 4 bases not matched to a gene. The CDR3 is made up of 13 amino acids.

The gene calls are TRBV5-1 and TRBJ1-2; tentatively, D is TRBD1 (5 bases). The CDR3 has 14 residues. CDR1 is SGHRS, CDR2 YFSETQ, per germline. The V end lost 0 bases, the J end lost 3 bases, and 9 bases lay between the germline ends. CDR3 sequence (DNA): TGCGCCAGCAGCTTGGAGGCCAGGGACTATGGCTACACCTTC. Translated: CASSLEARDYGYTF.